This entry lists 27 T cell receptor beta chains sequenced from one sample in a study of cytomegalovirus exposure and HLA in healthy donors. PCR used 60 Vbeta primers and 13 Jbeta primers. TCRdb's copy holds only in-frame clones and misses some; the assay was immunoSEQ multiplex PCR. Of some 150,000 clones detected, more than 70% appear once; the ten largest clones hold around 0.99%. The sample taken for sequencing was PBMCs. These receptors all stem from a male donor in good health and CMV-seronegative.

The chain joins TRBV5-4 to TRBJ1-1; a weak D match, TRBD1 (5 bases). Germline V lookup: CDR1 SGHNT, CDR2 YYREEE (reference sequence). The V and J ends lost 5 bases and 4 bases respectively, with 9 bases between them. This CDR3 is 12 amino acids long. The CDR3 protein is CASRGGATEAFF. The CDR3 nucleotides are TGTGCCAGCAGGGGTGGGGCCACTGAAGCTTTCTTT.

This chain connects TRBV19 to TRBJ1-6, with a tentative D call TRBD1 (6 bases). V lost 3 bases and J 7 bases, leaving 10 bases between the germline ends. The CDR3 loop spans 14 amino acids. The germline gives CDR1 LNHDA, CDR2 SQIVND (reference sequence). The CDR3 loop is CASSMGQKNSPLHF. CDR3 nucleotides: TGTGCCAGTAGTATGGGACAAAAGAATTCACCCCTCCACTTT.

The CDR3 sequence is CASSQDEGGYSGYTF. The CDR3, as DNA: TGCGCCAGCAGCCAAGATGAGGGGGGGTATAGTGGCTACACCTTC. The chain links TRBV4-1 to TRBJ1-2; a possible D gene is TRBD1 (6 bases). Trimming stripped 0 bases from V and 7 bases from J, with 15 bases between. This CDR3 spans 15 amino acids. Germline V gives CDR1 MGHRA, CDR2 YSYEKL.

A few counts support this clone. The chain links TRBV6-5 to TRBJ2-6; D unresolved. Trimming removed 2 bases from V and 0 bases from J, with 5 bases in between. The CDR3 has 15 amino acids. CDR1 MNHEY and CDR2 SVGAGI come from the germline V gene. This chain's CDR3 is CASSYEFSGANVLTF. The CDR3 bases are TGTGCCAGCAGTTACGAGTTCTCTGGGGCCAACGTCCTGACTTTC.

The chain carries TRBV7-2 and TRBJ1-5; 8 nucleotides line up with TRBD1. The CDR3 sequence is 15 residues long. V shed 2 bases, J shed 2 bases, and the junction held 2 bases outside the gene matches. Germline V gene lookup returns CDR1 SGHTA and CDR2 FQGNSA. The CDR3 is CASSLMTGGNQPQHF. The CDR3 DNA sequence: TGTGCCAGCAGCTTAATGACAGGGGGCAATCAGCCCCAGCATTTT. Together with reference TRBV7-2 and TRBJ1-5, the CDR3 gives the full variable domain: GAGVSQSPSNKVTEKGKDVELRCDPISGHTALYWYRQSLGQGLEFLIYFQGNSAPDKSGLPSDRFSAERTGGSVSTLTIQRTQQEDSAVYLCASSLMTGGNQPQHFGDGTRLSIL.

The genes are TRBV10-3 and TRBJ1-6; D remains ambiguous. V lost 2 bases to trimming and J lost 4 bases, with 6 bases between them. Germline-derived CDR1 and CDR2 are ENHRY and SYGVKD. The CDR3 loop spans 14 amino acids. CDR3 loop: CAISEEGYNSPLHF. CDR3 sequence (DNA): TGTGCCATCAGTGAGGAGGGATATAATTCACCCCTCCACTTT.

J is TRBJ1-2 and V is TRBV10-3; TRBD1 matches 10 bases. Germline lookup yields CDR1 ENHRY and CDR2 SYGVKD. The CDR3 length is 15 residues. The V gene end was trimmed by 7 bases and the J gene end by 0 bases; junction bases not matched to a gene: 5. The CDR3 DNA reads TGTGCCATCATGAGCGGACAGGGGGCTAACTATGGCTACACCTTC. This translates into CAIMSGQGANYGYTF.

This clone turned up a few times. The rearrangement joins TRBV4-1 to TRBJ1-3; 7 bases align to TRBD1. Unmatched junction bases numbered 10, after V lost 2 bases and J lost 6 bases. Germline CDR1 and CDR2: MGHRA and YSYEKL. CDR3 size: 16 residues. CDR3 in amino acids: CASSQLPGQFLNTIYF. CDR3 coding DNA: TGCGCCAGCAGCCAATTGCCGGGACAGTTCCTAAACACCATATATTTT.

This clone was observed once. V is TRBV6-5 and J is TRBJ2-7; 7 nucleotides line up with TRBD1. The germline gives CDR1 MNHEY, CDR2 SVGAGI. J was trimmed by 5 bases and V by 7 bases; bases with no gene match: 11. This CDR3 has 14 residues. The chain's CDR3 is CASTRQGPSDEQYF. CDR3 nucleotide sequence: TGTGCCAGCACCCGACAGGGCCCCTCTGACGAGCAGTACTTC.

There are a few counts of this clone. CDR3 region: CASSYGESYNEQFF. The DNA of the CDR3 is TGTGCCAGCAGTTACGGTGAATCCTACAATGAGCAGTTCTTC. J is TRBJ2-1 and V is TRBV27, with D hard to call. The germline gives CDR1 MNHEY, CDR2 SMNVEV (reference sequence). The V and J ends lost 4 bases and 1 base respectively, with 8 bases between them. The CDR3 has 14 amino acids.

This clone was found a few times. The rearrangement links TRBV27 to TRBJ2-1; 7 positions agree with TRBD2. The germline gives CDR1 MNHEY, CDR2 SMNVEV (reference sequence). V was pared by 7 bases and J by 5 bases, with 11 bases of the junction left unmatched. CDR3 size: 15 residues. The CDR3 bases are TGTGCCAGCAATTTTGGGGGAGGGAGCGACAATGAGCAGTTCTTC. Residues: CASNFGGGSDNEQFF.

This chain connects TRBV5-1 to TRBJ2-5; the D is unclear. This CDR3 region has 14 residues. The germline V and J ends were trimmed by 2 bases and 1 base, with 9 bases remaining between them. Germline loops: CDR1 SGHRS, CDR2 YFSETQ. The CDR3 region is CASSLAQSQETQYF. Here the CDR3 DNA reads TGCGCCAGCAGCTTAGCGCAGAGCCAAGAGACCCAGTACTTC.

With respect to this clone: Mismatch with germline at one junction end may stem from a read error. The CDR3 region is CASSPGTGDSPLHF. The CDR3 nucleotides read TGTGCTAGCAGTCCCGGGACGGGAGATTCACCCCTCCACTTT. This chain connects TRBV7-7 to TRBJ1-6; D is perhaps TRBD1 (5 bases). The CDR3 runs 14 residues. Germline V gene sequence: CDR1 SSHAT, CDR2 FNYEAQ (reference sequence).

This chain connects TRBV6-5 to TRBJ1-3; TRBD1 aligns across 7 bases. Per the germline V gene, CDR1 is MNHEY and CDR2 is SVGAGI. There are 16 residues in the CDR3. The V segment lost 0 bases and the J segment 2 bases; nucleotides outside the gene matches: 4. Here the CDR3 reads CASSYSLTGTGNTIYF. Written as DNA, the CDR3 is TGTGCCAGCAGTTACTCTTTGACAGGGACTGGAAACACCATATATTTT.

As regards this clone: An end of the junction does not agree with germline; a read error may underlie this. V usage is TRBV5-5 and J usage is TRBJ1-2; D uncertain. The germline V gene has CDR1 SGHKS and CDR2 YYEKEE (reference sequence). The CDR3 is 12 residues long. CDR3 bases: TGCGCCAGCAGCTTGCCGGGAGGAGGCTACACCTTC. It translates to CASSLPGGGYTF.

J is TRBJ1-2 and V is TRBV7-9; D not certain. CDR1 and CDR2 (germline): SEHNR, FQNEAQ (reference sequence). V lost 1 base, J lost 6 bases, and 12 bases lay in between. The CDR3 loop spans 14 amino acids. The CDR3 DNA follows: TGTGCCAGCAGCTTAGATCTTCAGGCCAATGGCTACACCTTC. Translation gives CASSLDLQANGYTF.

V and J are TRBV7-9 and TRBJ1-3; 7 nucleotides align to TRBD1. The trim removed 5 bases at V and 2 bases at J, leaving 9 bases unmatched. CDR1 is SEHNR and CDR2 is FQNEAQ in the germline V gene (reference sequence). CDR3 length: 16 amino acids. The CDR3 spells CASSTGDRAAGNTIYF. CDR3 DNA sequence: TGTGCCAGCAGCACCGGCGACAGGGCGGCTGGAAACACCATATATTTT.

The V gene is TRBV28, the J gene TRBJ2-5; a weak D match, TRBD1 (6 bases). This CDR3 comprises 15 residues. V lost 5 bases, J lost 3 bases, and 16 bases lay in between. Germline V gives CDR1 MDHEN, CDR2 SYDVKM. The DNA of the CDR3 is TGTGCCAGCAGTCCCCCAGGTCGGGACAAAGAGACCCAGTACTTC. It translates to CASSPPGRDKETQYF.

The CDR3: CASTPSGGDEQFF. CDR3 nucleotide sequence: TGTGCCAGCACCCCTAGCGGGGGAGATGAGCAGTTCTTC. V gene TRBV19 combines with J gene TRBJ2-1, with 10 nucleotides matching TRBD2. This CDR3 is 13 amino acids long. Germline-derived CDR1 and CDR2 are LNHDA and SQIVND (reference sequence). Germline trimming cut 9 bases from V and 8 bases from J; bases unmatched to any gene: 7.

The V gene is TRBV19, the J gene TRBJ2-5; 7 positions match TRBD2. V gave up 6 bases and J gave up 4 bases; unmatched junction bases: 8. The CDR3 extends over 14 amino acids. Germline lookup yields CDR1 LNHDA and CDR2 SQIVND (reference sequence). In nucleotides, the CDR3 is TGTGCCAGTAGCGGACTAGAGCTTAGAGAGACCCAGTACTTC. Its translation: CASSGLELRETQYF.

V and J are TRBV9 and TRBJ2-1; maybe TRBD2 (7 bases). This CDR3 spans 17 amino acids. V lost 3 bases to trimming and J lost 5 bases, with 21 bases between them. Germline CDR1 is SGDLS and CDR2 is YYNGEE. DNA for the CDR3: TGTGCCAGCAGCGAAATGGGGGGGCCGGGTGAGAACAATGAGCAGTTCTTC. Translating gives CASSEMGGPGENNEQFF.

The rearrangement joins TRBV7-2 to TRBJ2-3; the D is unclear. The ends were cut back, 4 bases at V and 1 base at J, with 6 bases in the middle. The CDR3 extends over 13 amino acids. Germline V lookup: CDR1 SGHTA, CDR2 FQGNSA. The chain's CDR3 is CASSSRGTDTQYF. The CDR3, as DNA: TGTGCCAGCAGCTCCCGGGGCACAGATACGCAGTATTTT.

The V and J genes are TRBV7-2 and TRBJ2-7, with 9 nucleotides matching TRBD1. Per the germline V gene, CDR1 is SGHTA and CDR2 is FQGNSA. J lost 3 bases, V lost 4 bases, and 10 bases had no gene match. The CDR3 is 16 residues long. DNA for the CDR3: TGTGCCAGCAGCTCCCGGACGGGACAGGGTTTCTACGAGCAGTACTTC. It specifies CASSSRTGQGFYEQYF.

This clone came up a few times. The J gene is TRBJ1-5, the V gene TRBV5-1; D not certain. CDR3 length: 14 amino acids. The germline V and J ends were trimmed by 2 bases and 1 base, with 7 bases remaining between them. CDR1 SGHRS and CDR2 YFSETQ come from the germline V gene. The CDR3 sequence is CASSLGESNQPQHF. CDR3 coding DNA: TGCGCCAGCAGCTTAGGAGAGAGCAATCAGCCCCAGCATTTT.

The gene calls are TRBV18 and TRBJ1-5; D not certain. The germline V gene has CDR1 KGHSH and CDR2 LQKENI. V was pared by 3 bases and J by 6 bases, with 15 bases between. This CDR3 comprises 15 residues. The CDR3 spells CASSPDQAVAQPQHF. Written as DNA, the CDR3 is TGTGCCAGCTCACCTGATCAAGCGGTAGCTCAGCCCCAGCATTTT.

The J gene is TRBJ2-5, the V gene TRBV7-2; 10 bases fit TRBD1. This CDR3 spans 16 amino acids. Germline CDR1 SGHTA, CDR2 FQGNSA. V lost 4 bases and J lost 4; bases outside the gene matches: 9. For the CDR3, the DNA is TGTGCCAGCAGCTACCTGGGACAGGGGACAGGAGAGACCCAGTACTTC. Translation: CASSYLGQGTGETQYF.

The chain joins TRBV2 to TRBJ1-2, with D possibly TRBD1 on 6 matching bases. From germline, CDR1 is SNHLY and CDR2 FYNNEI. Trimming stripped 6 bases from V and 2 bases from J, with 13 bases between. The CDR3 contains 14 residues. CDR3: CASRSGVGNYGYTF. CDR3 nucleotide sequence: TGTGCCAGCAGATCAGGGGTGGGCAACTATGGCTACACCTTC.